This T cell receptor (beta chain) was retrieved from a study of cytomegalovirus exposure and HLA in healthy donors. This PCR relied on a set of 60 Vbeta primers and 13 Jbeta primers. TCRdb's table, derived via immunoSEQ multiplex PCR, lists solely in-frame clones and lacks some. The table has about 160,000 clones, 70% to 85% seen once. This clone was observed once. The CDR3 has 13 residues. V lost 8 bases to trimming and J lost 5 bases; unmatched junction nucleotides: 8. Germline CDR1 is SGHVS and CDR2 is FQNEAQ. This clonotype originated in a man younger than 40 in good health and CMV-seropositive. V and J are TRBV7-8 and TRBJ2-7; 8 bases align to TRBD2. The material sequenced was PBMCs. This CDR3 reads CASLRGARDEQYF. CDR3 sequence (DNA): TGTGCCAGCCTGCGGGGGGCGAGGGACGAGCAGTACTTC.